These T cell receptor beta chains were read from a single sample in a study of cytomegalovirus exposure and HLA in healthy donors. Assay: immunoSEQ multiplex PCR; the TCRdb copy retains only in-frame clones and omits some. The sample includes about 110,000 clones, around 95% of them seen just once. The specimen sequenced was PBMCs. The receptor set was obtained from a woman aged 18-29 years in good health and CMV-seronegative. Each CDR3 is given with its conserved first and last residue. Fields, in order: V gene, clone size, J gene, D gene, CDR3 DNA, CDR3 protein. A D gene is named only where the DNA matches it firmly. Not all rows give a size; the values are once, few, many and, for expanded clones, a class.

v_call: TRBV18
clone_size: -
j_call: TRBJ1-3
d_call: -
cdr3_nt: TGTGCCAGCTCACCCGCGGGGATAGGTTCCGGAAACACCATATATTTT
cdr3_aa: CASSPAGIGSGNTIYF

v_call: TRBV19
clone_size: -
j_call: TRBJ2-5
d_call: TRBD2
cdr3_nt: TGTGCCAGTAGTATTTGGGGGGGAACGCAAGAGACCCAGTACTTC
cdr3_aa: CASSIWGGTQETQYF

v_call: TRBV2
clone_size: -
j_call: TRBJ1-3
d_call: -
cdr3_nt: TGTGCCAGCGGGTCAAACAGGGATATAAACACCATATATTTT
cdr3_aa: CASGSNRDINTIYF

v_call: TRBV30
clone_size: once
j_call: TRBJ2-2
d_call: -
cdr3_nt: TGTGCCTGGAGGGGGCTAAGAAACACCGGGGAGCTGTTTTTT
cdr3_aa: CAWRGLRNTGELFF

v_call: TRBV15
clone_size: -
j_call: TRBJ2-5
d_call: -
cdr3_nt: TGTGCCACCAGCAGAGAGGAATTCGATCCGCACAGGCGGACGGAGACCCAGTACTTC
cdr3_aa: CATSREEFDPHRRTETQYF

v_call: TRBV28
clone_size: once
j_call: TRBJ1-1
d_call: TRBD1
cdr3_nt: TGTGCCAGCAGTTTATGGGCCCCAGGGGGTACTGAAGCTTTCTTT
cdr3_aa: CASSLWAPGGTEAFF

v_call: TRBV10-2
clone_size: -
j_call: TRBJ1-2
d_call: -
cdr3_nt: TGCGCCAGCAGTGGACCGGGGGGCTACACCTTC
cdr3_aa: CASSGPGGYTF

v_call: TRBV18
clone_size: -
j_call: TRBJ2-1
d_call: TRBD2
cdr3_nt: TGTGCCAGCTCTGCGACTAGCGGGTACAATGAGCAGTTCTTC
cdr3_aa: CASSATSGYNEQFF

v_call: TRBV5-4
clone_size: -
j_call: TRBJ1-2
d_call: -
cdr3_nt: TGTGCCAGCAGCTGGGCCAGGGACACCTATGGCTACACCTTC
cdr3_aa: CASSWARDTYGYTF

v_call: TRBV7-6
clone_size: -
j_call: TRBJ1-1
d_call: -
cdr3_nt: TGTGCCAGCAGCTTAGCGGCGGGGTTCACTGAAGCTTTCTTT
cdr3_aa: CASSLAAGFTEAFF

v_call: TRBV5-5
clone_size: -
j_call: TRBJ2-3
d_call: -
cdr3_nt: TGTGCCAGCAGCCGGGAGCCCTACACAGATACGCAGTATTTT
cdr3_aa: CASSREPYTDTQYF

v_call: TRBV28
clone_size: -
j_call: TRBJ1-4
d_call: -
cdr3_nt: TGTGCCACCTTATTAGGGGGAGGGAAGGAAAAACTGTTTTTT
cdr3_aa: CATLLGGGKEKLFF

v_call: TRBV13
clone_size: once
j_call: TRBJ2-7
d_call: TRBD1
cdr3_nt: TGTGCCAGCAGCTGGACAGGGGGCGGGGGCTACGAGCAGTACTTC
cdr3_aa: CASSWTGGGGYEQYF

v_call: TRBV9
clone_size: -
j_call: TRBJ1-3
d_call: TRBD1
cdr3_nt: TGTGCCAGCAGCGTAGGACAGGGGGGCGGCTCTGGAAACACCATATATTTT
cdr3_aa: CASSVGQGGGSGNTIYF

v_call: TRBV19
clone_size: once
j_call: TRBJ1-2
d_call: -
cdr3_nt: TGTGCCAGTAGCGGGGTGCCCTATGGCTACACCTTC
cdr3_aa: CASSGVPYGYTF

v_call: TRBV19
clone_size: -
j_call: TRBJ2-3
d_call: TRBD2
cdr3_nt: TGTGCCAGTAGTATAACTAGCGGGGGCATAGATACGCAGTATTTT
cdr3_aa: CASSITSGGIDTQYF

v_call: TRBV15
clone_size: -
j_call: TRBJ1-4
d_call: TRBD1
cdr3_nt: TGTGCCACCAGCAGGGTAGCAGGGGGTCGGGAAAAACTGTTTTTT
cdr3_aa: CATSRVAGGREKLFF

v_call: TRBV7-2
clone_size: -
j_call: TRBJ2-1
d_call: -
cdr3_nt: TGTGCCAGCAGCTTTTCAGGGAATGAGCAGTTCTTC
cdr3_aa: CASSFSGNEQFF

v_call: TRBV28
clone_size: -
j_call: TRBJ1-2
d_call: TRBD1
cdr3_nt: TGTGCCAGCAGTTCCGCGACAGGGGGCCGGGGCTACACCTTC
cdr3_aa: CASSSATGGRGYTF

v_call: TRBV19
clone_size: few
j_call: TRBJ2-7
d_call: -
cdr3_nt: TGTGCCAGTAGTATATTCAACAGGGTCTACGAGCAGTACTTC
cdr3_aa: CASSIFNRVYEQYF

v_call: TRBV9
clone_size: -
j_call: TRBJ2-1
d_call: TRBD2
cdr3_nt: TGTGCCAGCAGCGTAGGAATAGCGGGGGGATACAATGAGCAGTTCTTC
cdr3_aa: CASSVGIAGGYNEQFF

v_call: TRBV2
clone_size: once
j_call: TRBJ1-5
d_call: -
cdr3_nt: TGTGCCAGCAGTGAAGCCCCCAGGCAGCCCCAGCATTTT
cdr3_aa: CASSEAPRQPQHF

v_call: TRBV5-4
clone_size: -
j_call: TRBJ1-2
d_call: -
cdr3_nt: TGTGCCAGCAGCCCCCGGCAGGGGTCGTATGGCTACACCTTC
cdr3_aa: CASSPRQGSYGYTF